The 6 T cell receptor beta chains presented below share a single source sample, sequenced in a study of early T cells in non-severe SARS-CoV-2 infection. TCRdb itself ran the 5' RACE reads through MiXCR, one entry per CDR3 protein. Among roughly 100,000 distinct CDR3 sequences listed, approximately 12% were seen once. The specimen comprised whole blood, sampled at baseline. These receptors originate from an adult who was a healthcare worker with PCR-confirmed SARS-CoV-2 infection or an uninfected control (not recorded which).

The genes are TRBV5-1 and TRBJ2-1; D unclear. Trimming removed 0 bases from V and 0 bases from J, with 10 bases in between. This CDR3 comprises 16 residues. Germline V gene data show CDR1 as SGHRS and CDR2 as YFSETQ. In DNA form, the CDR3 reads TGCGCCAGCAGCTTGGGTGGCCAACCCTCCTACAATGAGCAGTTCTTC. Translating gives CASSLGGQPSYNEQFF.

This clonotype came up many times. Mismatch with germline at one junction end may stem from a read error. This chain uses TRBV5-1 with TRBJ2-7; D is perhaps TRBD1 (6 bases). There are 12 residues in the CDR3. Germline V gene data show CDR1 as SGHRS and CDR2 as YFSETQ. The chain's CDR3 is CASSSDSYEQYF. In DNA form, the CDR3 reads TGTGCCAGCAGCTCGGACAGTTACGAGCAGTACTTC.

This clonotype was recorded a few times. J is TRBJ1-2 and V is TRBV11-1, with 8 nucleotides matching TRBD1. Germline V gene sequence: CDR1 SGHAT, CDR2 FQDESV (reference sequence). This CDR3 region has 18 residues. Unmatched junction bases numbered 19, after V lost 2 bases and J lost 8 bases. The CDR3 DNA follows: TGTGCCAGCAGCTTATCTTACTCGATCCGAGACAGGGGAGGAGGCTACACCTTC. Encoded protein: CASSLSYSIRDRGGGYTF.

This clonotype was picked up a small number of times. The rearrangement links TRBV7-8 to TRBJ2-2, with D tentatively TRBD2 (5 bases). V was shortened by 1 base and J by 6 bases, with 18 bases between the two germline ends. The CDR3 length is 17 residues. Germline CDR1 and CDR2: SGHVS and FQNEAQ. The DNA for the CDR3 is TGTGCCAGCAGCTTAGTAGTTGGCCTAGCCGGCCCCGGGGAGCTGTTTTTT. Translating gives CASSLVVGLAGPGELFF.

The V gene is TRBV15, the J gene TRBJ2-2; D gene unclear. Deletions cut 5 bases from V and 7 bases from J, with 14 bases between. The CDR3 contains 14 residues. Germline CDR1 is LNHNV and CDR2 is YYDKDF (reference sequence). CDR3 DNA sequence: TGTGCCACCAGCCCCGCAAGGTTTCTCGGGGAGCTGTTTTTT. Translating it yields CATSPARFLGELFF. Based on the CDR3 plus reference TRBV15 and TRBJ2-2, the full variable domain is DAMVIQNPRYQVTQFGKPVTLSCSQTLNHNVMYWYQQKSSQAPKLLFHYYDKDFNNEADTPDNFQSRRPNTSFCFLDIRSPGLGDTAMYLCATSPARFLGELFFGEGSRLTVL.

The CDR3, as DNA: TGTGCCAGCAGCTTCCCCGGTTCGGGGGGAGAAGAGACCCAGTACTTC. As protein: CASSFPGSGGEETQYF. V gene TRBV7-8 combines with J gene TRBJ2-5, with TRBD2 identical over 7 bases. CDR3 length equals 16 residues. Germline lookup yields CDR1 SGHVS and CDR2 FQNEAQ. V dropped 3 bases and J dropped 3; count of bases not matched to a gene: 10.